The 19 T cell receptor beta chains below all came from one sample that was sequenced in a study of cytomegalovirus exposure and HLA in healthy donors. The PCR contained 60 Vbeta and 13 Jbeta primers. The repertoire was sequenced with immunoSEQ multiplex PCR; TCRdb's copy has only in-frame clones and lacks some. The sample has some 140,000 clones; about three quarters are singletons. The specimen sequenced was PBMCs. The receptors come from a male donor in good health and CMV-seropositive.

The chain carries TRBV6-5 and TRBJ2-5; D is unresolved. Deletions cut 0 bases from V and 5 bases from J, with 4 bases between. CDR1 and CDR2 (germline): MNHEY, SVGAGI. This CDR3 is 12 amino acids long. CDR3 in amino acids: CASSYSQETQYF. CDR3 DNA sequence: TGTGCCAGCAGTTACTCCCAGGAGACCCAGTACTTC.

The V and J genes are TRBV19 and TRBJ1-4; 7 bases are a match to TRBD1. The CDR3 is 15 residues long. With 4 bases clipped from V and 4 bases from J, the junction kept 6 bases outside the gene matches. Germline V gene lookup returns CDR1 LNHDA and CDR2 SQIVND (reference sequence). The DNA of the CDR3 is TGTGCCAGTAGTAGCCGGGACAGACTTAATGAAAAACTGTTTTTT. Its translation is CASSSRDRLNEKLFF.

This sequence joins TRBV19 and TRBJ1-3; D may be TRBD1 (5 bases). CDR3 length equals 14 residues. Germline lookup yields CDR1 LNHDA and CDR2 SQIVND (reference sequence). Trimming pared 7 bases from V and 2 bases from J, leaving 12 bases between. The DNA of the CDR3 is TGTGCCAGTATCGCGGGGCTTACTGGAAACACCATATATTTT. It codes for CASIAGLTGNTIYF.

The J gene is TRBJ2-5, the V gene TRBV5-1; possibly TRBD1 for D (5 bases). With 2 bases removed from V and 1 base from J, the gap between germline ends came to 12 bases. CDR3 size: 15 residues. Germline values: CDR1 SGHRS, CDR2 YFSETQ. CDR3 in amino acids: CASSFSAGPQETQYF. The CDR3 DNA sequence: TGCGCCAGCAGCTTCTCTGCAGGGCCCCAAGAGACCCAGTACTTC.

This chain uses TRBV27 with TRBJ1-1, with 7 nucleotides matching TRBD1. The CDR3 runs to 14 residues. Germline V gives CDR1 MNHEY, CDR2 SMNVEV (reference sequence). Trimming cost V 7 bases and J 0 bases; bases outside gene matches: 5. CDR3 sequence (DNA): TGTGCCAGCACTCGGACAGGTTTGAACACTGAAGCTTTCTTT. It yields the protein CASTRTGLNTEAFF.

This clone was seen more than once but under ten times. CDR3 nucleotide sequence: TGTGCCAGCAGCTTTGGGGGAGGTGCGACCGGGGAGCTGTTTTTT. Translation gives CASSFGGGATGELFF. The chain joins TRBV7-2 to TRBJ2-2; TRBD2 is a possible D gene (6 bases). The V gene's germline CDR1 is SGHTA and CDR2 FQGNSA. Trimming removed 3 bases from V and 5 bases from J, with 13 bases in between. The CDR3 loop spans 15 amino acids.

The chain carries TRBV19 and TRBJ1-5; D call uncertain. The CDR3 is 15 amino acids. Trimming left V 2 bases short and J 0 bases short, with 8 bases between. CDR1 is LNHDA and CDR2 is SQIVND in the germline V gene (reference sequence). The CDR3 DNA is TGTGCCAGTAGTATACAGGATTCTAGCAATCAGCCCCAGCATTTT. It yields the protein CASSIQDSSNQPQHF.

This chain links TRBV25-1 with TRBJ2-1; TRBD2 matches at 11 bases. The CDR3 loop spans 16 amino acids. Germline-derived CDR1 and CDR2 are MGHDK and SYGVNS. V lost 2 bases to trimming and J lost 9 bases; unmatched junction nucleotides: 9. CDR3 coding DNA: TGTGCCAGCAGTGAAAGGGAGGCTAGCGGGAGGATTGAGCAGTTCTTC. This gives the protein CASSEREASGRIEQFF.

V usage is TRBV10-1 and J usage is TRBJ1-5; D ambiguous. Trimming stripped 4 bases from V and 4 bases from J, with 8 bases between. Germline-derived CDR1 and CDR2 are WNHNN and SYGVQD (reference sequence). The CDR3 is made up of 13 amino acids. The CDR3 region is CASSGDTNQPQHF. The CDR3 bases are TGCGCCAGCAGTGGAGACACTAATCAGCCCCAGCATTTT.

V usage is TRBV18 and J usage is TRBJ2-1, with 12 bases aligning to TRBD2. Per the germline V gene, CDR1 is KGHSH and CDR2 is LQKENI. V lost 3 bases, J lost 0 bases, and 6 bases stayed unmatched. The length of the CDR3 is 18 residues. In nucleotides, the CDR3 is TGTGCCAGCTCACCTTGGACTAGCGGGGAGAGCTCCTACAATGAGCAGTTCTTC. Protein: CASSPWTSGESSYNEQFF.

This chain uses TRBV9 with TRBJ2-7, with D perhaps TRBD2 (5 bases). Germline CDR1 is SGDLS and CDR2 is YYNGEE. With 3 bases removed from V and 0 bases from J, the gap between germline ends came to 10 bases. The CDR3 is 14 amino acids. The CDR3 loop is CASSADYRSYEQYF. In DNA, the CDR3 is TGTGCCAGCAGCGCAGACTACCGCTCCTACGAGCAGTACTTC.

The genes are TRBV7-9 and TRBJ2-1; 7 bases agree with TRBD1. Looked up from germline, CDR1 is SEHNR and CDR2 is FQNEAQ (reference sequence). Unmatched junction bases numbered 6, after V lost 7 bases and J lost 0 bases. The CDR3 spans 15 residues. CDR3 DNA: TGTGCCAGCACCGGGACAGCCAGCTCCTACAATGAGCAGTTCTTC. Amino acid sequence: CASTGTASSYNEQFF.

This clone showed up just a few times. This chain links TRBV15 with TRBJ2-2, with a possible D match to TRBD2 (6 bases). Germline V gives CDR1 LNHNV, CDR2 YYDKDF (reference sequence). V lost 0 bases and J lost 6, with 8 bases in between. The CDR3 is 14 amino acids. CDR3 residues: CATSRDREAGELFF. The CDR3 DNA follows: TGTGCCACCAGCAGAGATAGGGAGGCCGGGGAGCTGTTTTTT.

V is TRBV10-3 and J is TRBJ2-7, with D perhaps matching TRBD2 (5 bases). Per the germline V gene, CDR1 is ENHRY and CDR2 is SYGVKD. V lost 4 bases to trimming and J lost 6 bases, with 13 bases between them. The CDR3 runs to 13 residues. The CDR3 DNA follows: TGTGCCATCAGTGGTTATTCGGGGTCCGAGCAGTACTTC. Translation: CAISGYSGSEQYF.

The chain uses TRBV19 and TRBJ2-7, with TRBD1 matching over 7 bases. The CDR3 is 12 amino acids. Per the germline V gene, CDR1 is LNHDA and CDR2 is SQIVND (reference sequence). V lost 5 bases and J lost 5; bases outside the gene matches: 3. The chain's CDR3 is CASSEGQNEQYF. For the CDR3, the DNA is TGTGCCAGTAGTGAGGGACAGAACGAGCAGTACTTC.

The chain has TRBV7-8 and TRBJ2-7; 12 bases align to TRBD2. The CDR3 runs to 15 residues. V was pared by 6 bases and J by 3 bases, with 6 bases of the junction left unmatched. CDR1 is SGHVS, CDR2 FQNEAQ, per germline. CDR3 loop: CASRSGLAGIYEQYF. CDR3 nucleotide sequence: TGTGCCAGCAGGTCGGGACTAGCGGGTATCTACGAGCAGTACTTC.

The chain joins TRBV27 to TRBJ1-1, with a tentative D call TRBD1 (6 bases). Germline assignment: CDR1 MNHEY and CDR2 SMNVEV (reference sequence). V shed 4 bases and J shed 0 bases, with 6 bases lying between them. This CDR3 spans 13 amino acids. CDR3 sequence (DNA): TGTGCCAGCAGTTACAGGGTGAACACTGAAGCTTTCTTT. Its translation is CASSYRVNTEAFF.

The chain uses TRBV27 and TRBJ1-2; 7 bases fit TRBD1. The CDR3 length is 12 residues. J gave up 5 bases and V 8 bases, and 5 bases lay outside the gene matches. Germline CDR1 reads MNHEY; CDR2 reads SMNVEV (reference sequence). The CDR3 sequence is CASGPTGYGYTF. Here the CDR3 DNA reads TGTGCCAGCGGACCGACAGGGTATGGCTACACCTTC.

The CDR3 DNA reads TGCGCCAGCAGCCAAGCAGCGGGAGGGATGAGGGAGCAGTACTTC. Translating it yields CASSQAAGGMREQYF. The chain is built from TRBV4-3 and TRBJ2-7, with 10 bases fitting TRBD2. Losses at the gene ends were 1 base for V and 7 bases for J; bases not matched to a gene: 7. The CDR3 has 15 residues. Per the germline V gene, CDR1 is LGHNA and CDR2 is YSLEER.